This T cell receptor (beta chain) was found in a study of cytomegalovirus exposure and HLA in healthy donors. Overall study results and limits: It is likely that the observed cluster of highly shared sequence variants was a sequencing artifact.

Concerning this clone: Its antigen is as yet unknown.

PCR used 60 Vbeta primers and 13 Jbeta primers. Libraries were prepared by immunoSEQ multiplex PCR; TCRdb keeps only in-frame clonotypes and omits some of them. Among about 90,000 clones listed, around 85% were seen once. From germline, CDR1 is SNHLY and CDR2 FYNNEI. CDR3 length: 15 residues. V lost 6 bases and J 4 bases, leaving 18 bases between the germline ends. The sequencing input was PBMCs. The source of this sequence is a man aged 25 to 40 in good health and CMV-seronegative. The chain couples TRBV2 to TRBJ1-1; D is perhaps TRBD1 (5 bases). The CDR3 reads CASSRLGGVGTEAFF. CDR3 DNA sequence: TGTGCCAGCAGCAGGCTGGGGGGGGTCGGCACTGAAGCTTTCTTT.